In this sample, the clone carrying this T cell receptor beta chain turned up a few times. This entry comes from a study of cytomegalovirus exposure and HLA in healthy donors. On the study more broadly: The Caucasian-associated ancestry cluster held 65% to 90% of approximately 400 genotyped donors.

In the PCR, 60 Vbeta and 13 Jbeta primers were used. The repertoire was sequenced with immunoSEQ multiplex PCR; TCRdb's copy has only in-frame clones and lacks some. The repertoire includes about 140,000 clones, roughly 76% of them detected once, and 1.2% sits in the top ten. The CDR3 runs to 16 residues. The germline V and J ends were trimmed by 4 bases and 8 bases, with 21 bases remaining between them. CDR1 is MGHRA, CDR2 YSYEKL, per germline. V is TRBV4-1 and J is TRBJ2-1; D possibly corresponds to TRBD1 (5 bases). The sequence was collected from a female donor in good health and CMV-seronegative. Specimen: PBMCs. CDR3 bases: TGCGCCAGCAGCCTACAATTCCTTCAGGGCGGCGATGAGCAGTTCTTC. It is translated as CASSLQFLQGGDEQFF.